This T cell receptor (beta chain) was observed in a study of T cells in Graves' hyperthyroidism and ophthalmopathy. This clonotype was seen ten or more times. Patients were excluded for uncontrolled infection, other autoimmune disease, pregnancy or lactation. Orbital computed tomography and thyroid ultrasound, together with serum TRAb and thyroxine and clinical symptoms, were used for diagnoses. PBMCs stemmed from over 7.5 ml fresh peripheral blood. The CDR3 runs 15 residues. The V gene's germline CDR1 is GTSNPN and CDR2 SVGIG (reference sequence). Trimming at V came to 3 bases and at J to 7 bases, leaving 12 bases not matched to a gene. RNA transcripts served as the template for amplifying TCR beta CDR3 regions. Carried out on the TCR CDR3, a first-round RT-PCR used the HTBI primer set. One entry per CDR3 protein, called by TCRdb with MiXCR from the multiplex PCR reads. The sample yields 400,000 to 500,000 distinct CDR3 sequences, roughly 15% seen once.

The source material was blood. The TCR sequence derives from a woman aged 18-29 years with Graves' hyperthyroidism. The rearrangement joins TRBV30 to TRBJ2-7, with 10 bases matching TRBD2. The CDR3 region is CAWRTLASGSREQYF. In DNA, the CDR3 is TGTGCCTGGAGGACCCTGGCTAGCGGGAGTCGTGAGCAGTACTTC.